Described below is a single T cell receptor beta chain sequence and its context. Under the authors' procedure: Estimated nucleated cell counts came from reference gene primer amplification. Generated by immunoSEQ multiplex PCR, the TCRdb table keeps only in-frame clones and is missing some. The V and J calls and clone size were taken over from that table, and D and trimming were inferred from the DNA. Of 450,000 to 500,000 clones in the sample, approximately 83% were seen once. V gave up 6 bases and J gave up 0 bases; unmatched junction bases: 13. The CDR3 length is 19 residues. The germline V gene has CDR1 MNHEY and CDR2 SMNVEV (reference sequence). These data come from a study of blood T cell repertoires in COVID-19. At the level of the study: Samples came from the United States, Italy and Spain, spanning acute and convalescent COVID-19. In each case, the material was cDNA or gDNA derived from T cells, B-cell-depleted T cells, or PBMCs.

The sequence came from a human donor in a cohort sampled during active COVID-19. The V call is TRBV27, the J call TRBJ2-1, with TRBD2 identical over 11 bases. The sample was peripheral blood. Written as DNA, the CDR3 is TGTGCCAGCAGGACTCCGGGACTAGCGGACCTCCGCTCCTACAATGAGCAGTTCTTC. Translation gives CASRTPGLADLRSYNEQFF.